This T cell receptor beta chain was obtained from a study of graft-versus-host responses after intestinal transplantation. Study-wide results and caveats: GvH clone levels peaked in circulation, and this peak was associated with early post-transplant HvG declines.

Some clones are missing from TCRdb's copy, which holds only in-frame ones; the method was immunoSEQ multiplex PCR. Here the sample spans 90,000 to 120,000 clones, about 91% being singletons. This clone was recorded once. Its antigen is currently unknown. The CDR3 covers 13 residues. Per the germline V gene, CDR1 is KGHSH and CDR2 is LQKENI. V dropped 4 bases and J dropped 3 bases, with 6 bases sitting between them. The TCR originated in a human donor who was the organ donor for an intestinal transplant. This chain joins TRBV18 and TRBJ2-2; D is unresolved. Sequencing used unstimulated CD4+ T cells sorted from spleen or lymph node cells, obtained before transplant. This CDR3 is CASSRRDTGELFF. The CDR3 DNA reads as TGTGCCAGCTCACGAAGGGACACCGGGGAGCTGTTTTTT.